This T cell receptor beta chain came from a study of T cell responses to AZD1222 COVID-19 vaccine. This clone turned up a few times. The protocol was immunoSEQ multiplex PCR, while the TCRdb copy is restricted to in-frame clones and leaves out a portion. The sample comprises 90,000 to 110,000 clones, about 89% of which are singletons, and about 4.6% rests with the top ten. This CDR3 spans 16 amino acids. In germline, CDR1 is LGHNA, CDR2 YNFKEQ. V dropped 3 bases and J dropped 0; count of bases not matched to a gene: 5. This chain joins TRBV4-2 and TRBJ2-4, with 7 bases aligning to TRBD2. The sequencing here drew on peripheral blood, taken 28 days after the second AZD1222 dose. The origin of this receptor is an adult who received the AZD1222 COVID-19 vaccine. CDR3 sequence: CASSQMGGLAKNIQYF. DNA for the CDR3: TGTGCCAGCAGCCAGATGGGGGGGTTAGCCAAAAACATTCAGTACTTC.